This TCR beta chain emerged from a study of T cell responses to AZD1222 COVID-19 vaccine. Study-wide findings and caveats: Compared with day 0, the breadth and depth of the Spike-specific TCR repertoire rose significantly after two doses of AZD1222.

With 6 bases removed from V and 4 bases from J, the gap between germline ends came to 15 bases. The length of the CDR3 is 14 residues. The germline V gene has CDR1 SEHNR and CDR2 FQNEAQ (reference sequence). Second-dose schedules of about 4 or about 12 weeks were combined. To note about this clone: Its antigen is unknown.

Only in-frame clones appear in the TCRdb table, and some are missing; sequencing was by immunoSEQ multiplex PCR. This table holds some 58,000 clones, approximately 80% found once. The TCR sequence derives from an adult who received the AZD1222 COVID-19 vaccine. V and J are TRBV7-9 and TRBJ1-1; perhaps TRBD1 as D (6 bases). Sequences were derived from peripheral blood, sampled 28 days after the second AZD1222 dose. The CDR3 bases are TGTGCCAGCAGTTTCCAGGGGAGGACCACTGAAGCTTTCTTT. This codes for CASSFQGRTTEAFF.